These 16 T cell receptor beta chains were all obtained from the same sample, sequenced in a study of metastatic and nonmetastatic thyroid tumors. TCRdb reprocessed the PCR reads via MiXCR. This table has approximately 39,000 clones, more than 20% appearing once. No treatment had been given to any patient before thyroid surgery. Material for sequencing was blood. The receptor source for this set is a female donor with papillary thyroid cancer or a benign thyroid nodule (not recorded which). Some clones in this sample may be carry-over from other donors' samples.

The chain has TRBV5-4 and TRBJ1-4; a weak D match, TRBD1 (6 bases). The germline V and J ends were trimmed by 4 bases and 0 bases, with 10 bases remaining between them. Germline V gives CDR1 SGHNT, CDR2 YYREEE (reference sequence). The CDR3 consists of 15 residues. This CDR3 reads CASSLRTATNEKLFF. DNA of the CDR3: TGTGCCAGCAGCCTAAGGACAGCAACTAATGAAAAACTGTTTTTT.

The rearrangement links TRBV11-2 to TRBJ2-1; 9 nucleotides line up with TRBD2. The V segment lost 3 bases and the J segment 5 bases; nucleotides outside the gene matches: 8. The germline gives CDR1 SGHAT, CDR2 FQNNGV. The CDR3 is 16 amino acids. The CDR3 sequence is CASSFSSLAGHNEQFF. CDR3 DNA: TGTGCCAGCAGCTTCAGTTCGCTAGCGGGGCACAATGAGCAGTTCTTC.

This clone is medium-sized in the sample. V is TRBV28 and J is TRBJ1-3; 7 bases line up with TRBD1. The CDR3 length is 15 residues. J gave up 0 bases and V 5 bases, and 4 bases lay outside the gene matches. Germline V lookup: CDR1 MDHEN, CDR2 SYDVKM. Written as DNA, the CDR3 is TGTGCCAGCAGTCTAAGGGACAGCTCTGGAAACACCATATATTTT. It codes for CASSLRDSSGNTIYF.

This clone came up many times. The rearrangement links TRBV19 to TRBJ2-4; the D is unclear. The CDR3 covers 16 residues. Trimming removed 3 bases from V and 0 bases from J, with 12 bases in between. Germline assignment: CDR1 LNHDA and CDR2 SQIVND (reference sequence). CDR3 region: CASSIQAYGAKNIQYF. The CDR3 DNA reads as TGTGCCAGTAGTATTCAGGCTTACGGAGCCAAAAACATTCAGTACTTC.

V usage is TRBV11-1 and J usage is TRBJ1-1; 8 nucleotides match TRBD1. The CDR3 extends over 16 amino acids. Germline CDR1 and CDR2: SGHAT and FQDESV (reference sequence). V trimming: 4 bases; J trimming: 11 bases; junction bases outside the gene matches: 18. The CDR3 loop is CASSSRLRQGMIGAFF. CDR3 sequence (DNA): TGTGCCAGCAGCTCAAGACTGCGACAGGGGATGATCGGTGCTTTCTTT.

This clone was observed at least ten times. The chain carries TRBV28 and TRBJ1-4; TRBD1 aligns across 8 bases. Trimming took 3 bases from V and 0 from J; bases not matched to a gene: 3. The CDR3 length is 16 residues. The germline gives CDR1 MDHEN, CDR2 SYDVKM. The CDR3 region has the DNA TGTGCCAGCAGTTTTACAGGGGGGTCAACTAATGAAAAACTGTTTTTT. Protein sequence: CASSFTGGSTNEKLFF.

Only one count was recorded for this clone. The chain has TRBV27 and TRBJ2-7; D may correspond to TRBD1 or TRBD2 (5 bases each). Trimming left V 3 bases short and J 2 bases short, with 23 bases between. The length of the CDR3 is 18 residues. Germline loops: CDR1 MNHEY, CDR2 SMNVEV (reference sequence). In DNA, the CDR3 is TGTGCCAGCAGTTTCGGTACGGGGCTCCGAAGGTTCCCCTACGAGCAGTACTTC. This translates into CASSFGTGLRRFPYEQYF.

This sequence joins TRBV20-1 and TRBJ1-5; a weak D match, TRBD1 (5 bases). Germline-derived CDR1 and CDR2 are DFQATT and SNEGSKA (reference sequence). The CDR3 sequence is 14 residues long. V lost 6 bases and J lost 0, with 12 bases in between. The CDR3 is CSAEDRHSNQPQHF. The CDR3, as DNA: TGCAGTGCAGAAGACAGACATAGCAATCAGCCCCAGCATTTT.

The CDR3 nucleotides are TGCAGCGTTGACATGGGGGGCAACTATGGCTACACCTTC. Protein sequence: CSVDMGGNYGYTF. V gene TRBV29-1 combines with J gene TRBJ1-2; tentatively, D is TRBD1 (6 bases). CDR1 and CDR2 (germline): SQVTM, ANQGSEA. The V gene lost 3 bases and the J gene lost 2 bases, with 10 bases spanning the gap. The CDR3 sequence is 13 residues long.

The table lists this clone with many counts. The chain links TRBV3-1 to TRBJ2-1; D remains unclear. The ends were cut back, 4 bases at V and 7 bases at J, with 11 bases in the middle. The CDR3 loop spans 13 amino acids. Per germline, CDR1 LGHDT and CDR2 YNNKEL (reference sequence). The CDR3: CASSPRWKNEQFF. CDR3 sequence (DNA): TGTGCCAGCAGCCCAAGGTGGAAGAATGAGCAGTTCTTC.

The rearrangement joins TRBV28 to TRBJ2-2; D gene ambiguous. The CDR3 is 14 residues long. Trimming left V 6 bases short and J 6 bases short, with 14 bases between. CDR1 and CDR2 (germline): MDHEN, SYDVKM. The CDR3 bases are TGTGCCAGCAGCTCTCCTCTTGGAGCCGGGGAGCTGTTTTTT. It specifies CASSSPLGAGELFF.

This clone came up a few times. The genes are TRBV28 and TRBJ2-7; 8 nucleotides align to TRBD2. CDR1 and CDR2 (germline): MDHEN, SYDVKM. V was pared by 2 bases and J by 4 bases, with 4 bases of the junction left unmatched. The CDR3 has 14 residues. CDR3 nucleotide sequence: TGTGCCAGCAGTTTAGAGCGGGAGAAATACGAGCAGTACTTC. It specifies CASSLEREKYEQYF.

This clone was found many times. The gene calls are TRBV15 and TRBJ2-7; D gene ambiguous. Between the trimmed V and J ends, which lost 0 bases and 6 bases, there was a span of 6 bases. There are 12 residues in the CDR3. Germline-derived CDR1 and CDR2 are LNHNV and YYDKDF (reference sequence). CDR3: CATSRDETEQYF. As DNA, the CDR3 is TGTGCCACCAGCAGAGATGAGACCGAGCAGTACTTC.

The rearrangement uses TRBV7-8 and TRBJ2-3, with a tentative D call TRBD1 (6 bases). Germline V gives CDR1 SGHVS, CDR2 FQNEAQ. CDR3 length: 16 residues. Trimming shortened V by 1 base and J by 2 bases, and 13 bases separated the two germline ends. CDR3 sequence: CASSLGARGHTDTQYF. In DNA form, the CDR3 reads TGTGCCAGCAGCTTAGGGGCCAGGGGACACACAGATACGCAGTATTTT.

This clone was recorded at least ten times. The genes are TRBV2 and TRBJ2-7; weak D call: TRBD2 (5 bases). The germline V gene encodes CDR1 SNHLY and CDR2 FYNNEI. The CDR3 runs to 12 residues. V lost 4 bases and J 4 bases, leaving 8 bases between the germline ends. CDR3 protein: CASSVRGYEQYF. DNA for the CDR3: TGTGCCAGCAGTGTCCGGGGTTACGAGCAGTACTTC. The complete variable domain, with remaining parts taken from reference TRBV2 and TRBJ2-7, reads EPEVTQTPSHQVTQMGQEVILRCVPISNHLYFYWYRQILGQKVEFLVSFYNNEISEKSEIFDDQFSVERPDGSNFTLKIRSTKLEDSAMYFCASSVRGYEQYFGPGTRLTVT.

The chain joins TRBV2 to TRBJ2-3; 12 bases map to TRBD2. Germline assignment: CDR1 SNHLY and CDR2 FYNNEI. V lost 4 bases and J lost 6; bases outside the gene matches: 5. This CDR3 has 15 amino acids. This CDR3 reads CASSGASGRADTQYF. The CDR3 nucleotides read TGTGCCAGCAGTGGGGCTAGCGGGAGGGCCGATACGCAGTATTTT.